This entry is about one TCR beta chain. This sample was included in a study of T cell responses to AZD1222 COVID-19 vaccine. The CDR3 length is 16 residues. V was pared by 7 bases and J by 3 bases, with 9 bases of the junction left unmatched. CDR1 and CDR2 (germline): ENHRY, SYGVKD. Data came from immunoSEQ multiplex PCR; TCRdb stores just in-frame clones and leaves some out. Of about 140,000 clones listed, roughly 91% are singletons. The chain joins TRBV10-3 to TRBJ2-2; 9 nucleotides align to TRBD1. The starting material was peripheral blood, obtained 28 days after the second AZD1222 dose. This clonotype was sampled from an adult who received the AZD1222 COVID-19 vaccine. CDR3 in amino acids: CAITPRDREDTGELFF. The CDR3 coding sequence is TGTGCCATCACCCCCAGGGACAGGGAGGACACCGGGGAGCTGTTTTTT.